These T cell receptor beta chains were read from a single sample in a study of blood T cell repertoires in COVID-19. This table comes from immunoSEQ multiplex PCR, and its TCRdb copy is limited to in-frame clones, with some not included. The repertoire has roughly 86,000 clones, approximately 82% of them found once; the top ten carry less than 2.5%. Material for sequencing was peripheral blood. The receptors were sampled from a woman aged 70-85 years with acute or convalescent COVID-19. Both conserved end residues are part of each CDR3. A D gene is named only where the DNA matches it firmly. A row's size may be missing; if present it is once, few, many or a size class.

-	TRBV19	TRBJ1-3	-	TGTGCCAGTAGTATCCTACAGGATATCTCTGGAAACACCATATATTTT	CASSILQDISGNTIYF
TRBD1	TRBV30	TRBJ1-1	-	TGTGCCTGGGGAACAGGGGCCTTGAACACTGAAGCTTTCTTT	CAWGTGALNTEAFF
TRBD1	TRBV6-5	TRBJ1-2	-	TGTGCCACTGGACAGGGGTTCGGTGCAGGCTACACCTTC	CATGQGFGAGYTF
TRBD1	TRBV5-1	TRBJ1-1	-	TGCGCCAGCAACTGGGGGACAGCCCTGAACACTGAAGCTTTCTTT	CASNWGTALNTEAFF
TRBD1	TRBV4-1	TRBJ1-2	-	TGCGCCAGCAGCCAAGCTTCGACAGGGGAATATGGCTACACCTTC	CASSQASTGEYGYTF
TRBD1	TRBV6-6	TRBJ1-5	-	TGTGCCAGCAGTCAGGAAACAGGGGCGAGCAATCAGCCCCAGCATTTT	CASSQETGASNQPQHF
-	TRBV7-2	TRBJ1-1	once	TGTGCCAGCTCGACTGGTCCCCTCACTGAAGCTTTCTTT	CASSTGPLTEAFF
TRBD1	TRBV4-1	TRBJ1-1	-	TGCGCCAGCAGCCGCCAACCCGGGACAGGGGCCGTGGGCACTGAAGCTTTCTTT	CASSRQPGTGAVGTEAFF
TRBD1	TRBV18	TRBJ1-5	-	TGTGCCAGCTCGCTTTCCGCGGACAGGGGGGGGAAGCCCCAGCATTTT	CASSLSADRGGKPQHF
-	TRBV6-5	TRBJ1-1	-	TGTGCCAGCAGTACGAACCGGGACACTGAAGCTTTCTTT	CASSTNRDTEAFF
-	TRBV28	TRBJ1-2	-	TGTGCCAGCAGTTTAGTGTGGGGTGACAGGAACACCTTC	CASSLVWGDRNTF
-	TRBV6-1	TRBJ1-1	-	TGTGCCAGCAGTGAAGCGGGCAGGTTGGCTGAAGCTTTCTTT	CASSEAGRLAEAFF
-	TRBV6-2/TRBV6-3	TRBJ1-1	-	TGTGCCAGCAGTTACTCGGCGGGGCTGATCGCTTTCTTT	CASSYSAGLIAFF
TRBD1	TRBV5-1	TRBJ2-7	-	TGCGCCAGCAGCTCCGGGACAGGGGGCGGCTACGAGCAGTACTTC	CASSSGTGGGYEQYF
TRBD2	TRBV7-2	TRBJ2-1	-	TGTGCCAGCAGCATAAGCGGGGGGGCCCACAATGAGCAGTTCTTC	CASSISGGAHNEQFF
TRBD1	TRBV5-1	TRBJ2-1	few	TGCGCCAGCAGCGGGACCGGGACAGGGAATTCTCATGAGCAGTTCTTC	CASSGTGTGNSHEQFF
-	TRBV2	TRBJ1-5	-	TGTGCCAGCAGGGGGGACAAGGAGAATCAGCCCCAGCATTTT	CASRGDKENQPQHF
-	TRBV11-2	TRBJ1-1	-	TGTGCCAGCAGCTTAAGGCAGGGAGGCATCGCTTTCTTT	CASSLRQGGIAFF
-	TRBV7-9	TRBJ1-4	-	TGTGCCAGCAGCATAGGGAGGACTAATGAAAAACTGTTTTTT	CASSIGRTNEKLFF
-	TRBV12-2	TRBJ1-1	-	TGTGCAAGTCGCTTGGGCGGAGGCACTGAAGCTTTCTTT	CASRLGGGTEAFF
-	TRBV7-3	TRBJ1-1	-	TGTGCCAGCAGCTTGCAGGGTGGCACTGAAGCTTTCTTT	CASSLQGGTEAFF
-	TRBV7-2	TRBJ1-1	-	TGTGCCAGCAGCGACTATATGAACACTGAAGCTTTCTTT	CASSDYMNTEAFF
TRBD1	TRBV5-1	TRBJ1-1	once	TGCGCCAGCAGCCCGGGACAGGTAAACACTGAAGCTTTCTTT	CASSPGQVNTEAFF
TRBD2	TRBV7-6	TRBJ2-2	-	TGTGCCAGCAGCTTAGAGTTAGCGGGGGTAACCGGGGAGCTGTTTTTT	CASSLELAGVTGELFF
TRBD1	TRBV7-9	TRBJ2-1	-	TGTGCCAGCAGCCCTCGGACAGGGCTGGATGAGCAGTTCTTC	CASSPRTGLDEQFF
-	TRBV30	TRBJ1-1	few	TGTGCCTGGGATAGGCGGACAGTCATGAACACTGAAGCTTTCTTT	CAWDRRTVMNTEAFF
-	TRBV3-1/TRBV3-2	TRBJ1-2	-	TGTGCCAGCAGCCAAATTTCACAGGTCCCCTATGGCTACACCTTC	CASSQISQVPYGYTF
-	TRBV30	TRBJ1-2	-	TGTGCCTGGAGTGTATCAGGGGCCTATGGCTACACCTTC	CAWSVSGAYGYTF
-	TRBV18	TRBJ1-3	-	TGTGCCAGCTCACCGGGTACAGGGCCTGGAAACACCATATATTTT	CASSPGTGPGNTIYF
TRBD1	TRBV7-9	TRBJ1-1	-	TGTGCCAGCAGCCAAACAGGGGGCGCGACGGCTTTCTTT	CASSQTGGATAFF
-	TRBV19	TRBJ1-2	-	TGTGCCAGTAGTTTAAACAGTGCGAACTATGGCTACACCTTC	CASSLNSANYGYTF
-	TRBV5-1	TRBJ1-2	once	TGCGCCAGCAGGGTACAGGGTACTAGTGATGGCTACACCTTC	CASRVQGTSDGYTF
-	TRBV4-2	TRBJ1-2	-	TGTGCCAGCAGCCAAGCCCTGCTAGAGAACTATGGCTACACCTTC	CASSQALLENYGYTF
TRBD1	TRBV2	TRBJ1-3	-	TGTGCCAGCAGTGCCACTGGACAGGGAGCTGGAAACACCATATATTTT	CASSATGQGAGNTIYF
TRBD1	TRBV6-4	TRBJ1-4	-	TGTGCCAGCCTAACCCCCCGGGACAGGGGTTCTAGGGGGCTGTTTTTT	CASLTPRDRGSRGLFF
-	TRBV10-3	TRBJ2-7	-	TGTGCCATCAGTGAGAAGGGACCAGGGGACGAGCAGTACTTC	CAISEKGPGDEQYF
-	TRBV5-1	TRBJ1-2	-	TGCGCCAGCAGCAACAGGGTAAACTATGGCTACACCTTC	CASSNRVNYGYTF
-	TRBV5-1	TRBJ1-1	-	TGCGCCAGCAGCCCAGGGACGGGAGTTACTGAAGCTTTCTTT	CASSPGTGVTEAFF
-	TRBV28	TRBJ1-2	-	TGTGCCAGCAGTACAGGATGGACAGTCTATGGCTACACCTTC	CASSTGWTVYGYTF
TRBD1	TRBV19	TRBJ1-1	-	TGTGCCAGTAGTATCGGACAGGGTAACACTGAAGCTTTCTTT	CASSIGQGNTEAFF
-	TRBV12-1	TRBJ2-1	-	TGTGCCAGCAGCGCGCGGGGGTCCCGGGGCAATGAGCAGTTCTTC	CASSARGSRGNEQFF
TRBD2	TRBV4-2	TRBJ2-1	-	TGTGCCAGCAGCCTGGGGACTAGCTTTGAGCAGTTCTTC	CASSLGTSFEQFF
-	TRBV3-1/TRBV3-2	TRBJ2-6	-	TGTGCCAGCAGCCATCTTCAGGGGGGTGGGGCCAACGTCCTGACTTTC	CASSHLQGGGANVLTF
-	TRBV13	TRBJ1-2	-	TGTGCCAGCAGCCTCCTCCGGGGGGCGGACTATGGCTACACCTTC	CASSLLRGADYGYTF
TRBD1	TRBV10-3	TRBJ1-1	-	TGTGCCATCAGTGAGATCGGACAGGGTGGCACTGAAGCTTTCTTT	CAISEIGQGGTEAFF
TRBD1	TRBV5-1	TRBJ1-2	-	TGCGCCAGCAGCTTGACAGGGGGCGGTTTCTATGGCTACACCTTC	CASSLTGGGFYGYTF
TRBD2	TRBV9	TRBJ2-1	-	TGTGCCAGCACCAGCGGGGGTAGCTCCTACAATGAGCAGTTCTTC	CASTSGGSSYNEQFF
-	TRBV7-2	TRBJ2-5	-	TGTGCCAGCAGCAACTCATACCAAGAGACCCAGTACTTC	CASSNSYQETQYF
TRBD1	TRBV15	TRBJ2-7	-	TGTGCCACCAGGAAAGGGACAGAAACCTACGAGCAGTACTTC	CATRKGTETYEQYF
-	TRBV7-9	TRBJ1-5	-	TGTGCCAGCAGCTTCGGTGGGGCCCCCTCAGAGCCCCAGCATTTT	CASSFGGAPSEPQHF
-	TRBV5-1	TRBJ2-2	-	TGCGCCAGCAGCTTGGTAGGAGGGGAGACCGGGGAGCTGTTTTTT	CASSLVGGETGELFF
-	TRBV7-9	TRBJ1-1	few	TGTGCCAGCAGCTTACAGGCGGGGAACACTGAAGCTTTCTTT	CASSLQAGNTEAFF
TRBD1	TRBV5-8	TRBJ1-6	-	TGTGCCAGCAGCTTACGCATGGGGGACAGGGTCGATTCACCCCTCCACTTT	CASSLRMGDRVDSPLHF
TRBD2	TRBV29-1	TRBJ2-1	-	TGCAGGGGGACTAGCGGGGCCAATGAGCAGTTCTTC	CRGTSGANEQFF
-	TRBV2	TRBJ2-1	once	TGTGCCAGCACGGGTAGCGACGGTCATGAGCAGTTCTTC	CASTGSDGHEQFF
-	TRBV2	TRBJ1-5	-	TGTGCCAGCACTTTAAATAGCAATCAGCCCCAGCATTTT	CASTLNSNQPQHF
-	TRBV7-8	TRBJ2-2	-	TGTGCCAGCAGCGGATGGACAGATTGGGCCGCCGGGGAGCTGTTTTTT	CASSGWTDWAAGELFF
TRBD1	TRBV4-2	TRBJ1-4	-	TGTGCCAGCAGATACAGGGGGCAAGAAAAACTGTTTTTT	CASRYRGQEKLFF